The present entry profiles one T cell receptor beta chain with its context. Its antigen is still unknown. Primers: 60 Vbeta forward and 13 Jbeta reverse. Repertoires were generated with immunoSEQ multiplex PCR, while TCRdb's copy carries only in-frame clones and drops some. The sample includes roughly 60,000 clones. V was trimmed by 1 base and J by 0 bases, leaving 6 bases between them. Looked up from germline, CDR1 is LNHNV and CDR2 is YYDKDF (reference sequence). There are 14 residues in the CDR3. This sample was included in a study of cytomegalovirus exposure and HLA in healthy donors. Study results and caveats: The study dropped some indistinguishable V segments, TRBV6-2 and TRBV6-3 among them. In a later analysis, a missense DCLRE1C variant was linked to TCR beta V- and J-gene trimming. Per a prior analysis, the majority of TCR beta V segments were productive roughly 87% or roughly 30% of the time. In a later analysis, TCR association rates varied by HLA locus: DRB1 most, HLA-C fewest.

Sequences were obtained from PBMCs. The chain joins TRBV15 to TRBJ1-2; D is undetermined. This clonotype originated in a male donor in good health and CMV-seronegative. CDR3 in amino acids: CATSRGGANYGYTF. The CDR3 bases are TGTGCCACCAGCAGAGGAGGAGCTAACTATGGCTACACCTTC.